The clone carrying this TCR beta chain appeared many times. These data originate in a study of T-cell reconstitution after alpha-beta-depleted transplantation in children. Trimming shortened V by 4 bases and J by 6 bases, and 16 bases separated the two germline ends. The CDR3 consists of 14 residues. The germline CDR1 and CDR2 sequences are MDHEN and SYDVKM. As it was prepared, the TCRbeta library received unique molecular identifiers. TCRdb itself ran the PCR reads through MiXCR, one entry per CDR3 protein. The sample shows roughly 100,000 distinct CDR3 sequences, roughly 8% of them seen only once. The receptor's source is a human donor who donated a stem cell graft to a child with congenital amegakaryocytic thrombocytopenia. The chain carries TRBV28 and TRBJ2-7, with D unclear. The source was PBMCs from the stem cell graft donor, collected from the stem cell graft. The CDR3 region has the DNA TGTGCCAGCAGTTCCACCGGGCCAGCGAGCGAGCAGTACTTC. It yields the protein CASSSTGPASEQYF.